The rows below give T cell receptor beta chains drawn from one sample of a study of Graves' ophthalmopathy and Graves' hyperthyroidism. TCRdb redid the calling of the multiplex PCR reads with MiXCR, one entry per CDR3 protein. The sample includes 350,000 to 450,000 distinct CDR3 sequences, around 20% of them seen just once. Sequenced input: peripheral blood. These receptors originate from a woman aged 18-29 years with Graves' ophthalmopathy. CDR3s include the opening cysteine and the closing phenylalanine or tryptophan. The D gene is left open where the match is weak. Only part of the rows carry a size: once, few, many, or a class if the clone is expanded.

>TRBD1|TRBJ1-5|TRBV6-2/TRBV6-3|many
TGTGCCAGCAGCCAAGGGACAGGGAATCAGCCCCAGCATTTT
CASSQGTGNQPQHF
>-|TRBJ1-2|TRBV11-2|many
TGTGCCAGCACCAAGGACAGCTTAAACTATGGCTACACCTTC
CASTKDSLNYGYTF
>-|TRBJ1-1|TRBV6-5|many
TGTGCCAGCAGTTATGCCGGTTCCATGAACACTGAAGCTTTCTTT
CASSYAGSMNTEAFF
>TRBD1|TRBJ2-5|TRBV7-8|many
TGTGCCAGCAGCTTAGGAGGGGGCGTGGAGACCCAGTACTTC
CASSLGGGVETQYF
>TRBD2|TRBJ2-7|TRBV7-2|-
TGTGCCAGCAGACCTAGCGGTGGCTCCTACGAGCAGTACTTC
CASRPSGGSYEQYF
>TRBD2|TRBJ2-5|TRBV7-9|many
TGTGCCAGCAGCTCTCCGACTAGCGGTTCGGAGACCCAGTACTTC
CASSSPTSGSETQYF
>TRBD1|TRBJ1-6|TRBV6-1|many
TGTGCCAGCAGTGGTTACAGGGGGAGCAATTCACCCCTCCACTTT
CASSGYRGSNSPLHF
>-|TRBJ2-7|TRBV12-3/TRBV12-4|many
TGTGCCAGCAGCCGGGACTTTCACGAGCAGTACTTC
CASSRDFHEQYF
>-|TRBJ1-1|TRBV6-1|few
TGTGCCAGCAGTCCTGACGTGGGGAGCAGGCGTGCCTTCTTT
CASSPDVGSRRAFF
>-|TRBJ1-5|TRBV11-2|many
TGTGCCAGCAGCTTAGTGAGGGGACAGCCCCAGCATTTT
CASSLVRGQPQHF
>-|TRBJ2-7|TRBV28|-
TGTGCCAGCAGTTTTGCGGACCGAGCCTACGAGCAGTACTTC
CASSFADRAYEQYF
>-|TRBJ2-7|TRBV6-5|many
TGTGCCAGCAGTCCCCTGGCGGCAGGGTTCGCCTACGAGCAGTACTTC
CASSPLAAGFAYEQYF
>-|TRBJ2-7|TRBV11-2|many
TGTGCCAGCAGCTTGTGGGAGACTTTTGGGTACGAGCAGTACTTC
CASSLWETFGYEQYF
>-|TRBJ2-5|TRBV29-1|many
TGCAGCGTTCAGGGGGAGACCCAGTACTTC
CSVQGETQYF
>TRBD1|TRBJ2-2|TRBV12-3/TRBV12-4|many
TGTGCCAGCAACCAGGACAGGAATCCGAACACCGGGGAGCTGTTTTTT
CASNQDRNPNTGELFF
>TRBD1|TRBJ2-2|TRBV12-3/TRBV12-4|many
TGTGCCTCCGACAGGGACGGGGTGACCGGGGAGCTGTTTTTT
CASDRDGVTGELFF
>-|TRBJ1-2|TRBV7-2|many
TGTGCCAGCAGCCGAGACGTTGTTGGATATGGCTACACCTTC
CASSRDVVGYGYTF
>-|TRBJ1-1|TRBV29-1|many
TGCAGCGTTGAAGGGCGAGTGCGTCAAGAGAACACTGAAGCTTTCTTT
CSVEGRVRQENTEAFF
>TRBD1|TRBJ1-2|TRBV28|many
TGTGCCAGCAGTACCCAACAGGGGAGGAACTATGGCTACACCTTC
CASSTQQGRNYGYTF
>TRBD2|TRBJ2-5|TRBV5-1|many
TGCGCCAGCAGCGGCCGGGTCGGTCTAGCGGGACACTTC
CASSGRVGLAGHF
>TRBD1|TRBJ2-7|TRBV4-3|few
TGCGCCAGCAGCCAGGTTAACAGGGGGAACTACGAGCAGTACTTC
CASSQVNRGNYEQYF
>TRBD2|TRBJ2-7|TRBV7-9|-
TGTGCCAGCAGTTACCCAGCGGGAGATTCCTACGAGCAGTACTTC
CASSYPAGDSYEQYF
>-|TRBJ2-7|TRBV6-5|many
TGTGCCAGCAGTTACAACACCCGGGGCACCGAGCAGTACTTC
CASSYNTRGTEQYF
>-|TRBJ2-5|TRBV30|-
TGTGCCTGGAGTGGGGAAGGGACCCAGTACTTC
CAWSGEGTQYF
>TRBD1|TRBJ2-7|TRBV3-1|-
TGTGCCAGCAGCCAGTTGGGACAGGGCGCTTTTCGCGAGCAGTACTTC
CASSQLGQGAFREQYF
>-|TRBJ2-7|TRBV28|many
TGTGCCAGCAGCTTCAGTCCGGAGCGGGTCTTCTACGAGCAGTACTTC
CASSFSPERVFYEQYF
>-|TRBJ2-2|TRBV7-3|many
TGTGCCAGCAGCTTAAGGACTGAGGCCGGGGAGCTGTTTTTT
CASSLRTEAGELFF
>-|TRBJ1-2|TRBV6-5|many
TGTGCCAGCAGTCACGACTACTATGGCTACACCTTC
CASSHDYYGYTF
>-|TRBJ2-4|TRBV19|many
TGTGCCAGTAAGGGGGGCGCGAAGGCCAAAAACATTCAGTACTTC
CASKGGAKAKNIQYF
>TRBD2|TRBJ2-2|TRBV6-5|-
TGTGCCAGCAGTTCGGCAGGGACTAGCGGACCCACCGGGGAGCTGTTTTTT
CASSSAGTSGPTGELFF
>-|TRBJ1-1|TRBV15|many
TGTGCCACCAGCAGAGAGACAGCCATGAACACTGAAGCTTTCTTT
CATSRETAMNTEAFF
>-|TRBJ2-3|TRBV12-3/TRBV12-4|many
TGTGCCAGCAGTTTCGCCGAAGAGGATACGCAGTATTTT
CASSFAEEDTQYF
>TRBD1|TRBJ2-2|TRBV27|many
TGTGCCAGCAGTTTCACAGGGGTCGGCACCGGGGAGCTGTTTTTT
CASSFTGVGTGELFF
>TRBD2|TRBJ2-7|TRBV14|few
TGTTCCAGCAGCCAAGCGGGAGGGCCTAAGGAGCAGTACTTC
CSSSQAGGPKEQYF
>TRBD2|TRBJ2-5|TRBV7-3|once
TGTGCCAGCAGCCCAACGTCGGTAGCGGGAGCACGCGGAGAGACCCAGTACTTC
CASSPTSVAGARGETQYF
>-|TRBJ1-1|TRBV12-3/TRBV12-4|many
TGTGCCAGCAGTTTAGGAGGGAAAGCTTTCTTT
CASSLGGKAFF
>TRBD1|TRBJ1-1|TRBV6-2/TRBV6-3|many
TGTGCCAGCAGGGGTCCCGGACAGGGCGAGACTGAAGCTTTCTTT
CASRGPGQGETEAFF
>TRBD1|TRBJ2-7|TRBV7-3|few
TGTGCCAGCAGAAAATCCCGGGACAGGGACTACGAGCAGTACTTC
CASRKSRDRDYEQYF
>TRBD2|TRBJ2-5|TRBV20-1|many
TGCAGTGCTAGAGATCGCCTAGCGGGGGGGAGGCAAGAGACCCAGTACTTC
CSARDRLAGGRQETQYF